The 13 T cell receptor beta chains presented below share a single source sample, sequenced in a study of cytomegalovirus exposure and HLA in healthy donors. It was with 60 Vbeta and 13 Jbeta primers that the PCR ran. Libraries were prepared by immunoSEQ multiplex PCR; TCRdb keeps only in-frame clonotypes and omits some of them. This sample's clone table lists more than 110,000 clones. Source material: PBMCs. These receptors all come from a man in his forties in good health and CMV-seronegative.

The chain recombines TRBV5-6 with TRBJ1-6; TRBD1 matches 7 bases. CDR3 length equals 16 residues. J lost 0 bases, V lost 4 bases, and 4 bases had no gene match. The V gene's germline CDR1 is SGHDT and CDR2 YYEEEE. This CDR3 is CASSVQGSSYNSPLHF. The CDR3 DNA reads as TGTGCCAGCAGCGTACAGGGGAGCTCCTATAATTCACCCCTCCACTTT.

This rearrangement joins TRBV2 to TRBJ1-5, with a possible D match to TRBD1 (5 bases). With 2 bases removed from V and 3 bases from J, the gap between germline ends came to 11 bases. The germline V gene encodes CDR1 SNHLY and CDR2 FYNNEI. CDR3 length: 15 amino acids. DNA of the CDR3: TGTGCCAGCAGTGAACAAGCGGGGGTCAATCAGCCCCAGCATTTT. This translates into CASSEQAGVNQPQHF.

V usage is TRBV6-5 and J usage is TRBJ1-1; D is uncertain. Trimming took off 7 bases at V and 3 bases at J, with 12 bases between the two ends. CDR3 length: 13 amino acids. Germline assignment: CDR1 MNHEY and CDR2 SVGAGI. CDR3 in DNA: TGTGCCAGCAAGGAAGGGAGGGACACTGAAGCTTTCTTT. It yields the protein CASKEGRDTEAFF.

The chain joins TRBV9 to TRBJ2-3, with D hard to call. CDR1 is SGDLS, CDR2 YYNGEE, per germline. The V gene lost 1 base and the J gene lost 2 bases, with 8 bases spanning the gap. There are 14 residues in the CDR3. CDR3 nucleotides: TGTGCCAGCAGCGTACAAATGGCCACAGATACGCAGTATTTT. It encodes CASSVQMATDTQYF.

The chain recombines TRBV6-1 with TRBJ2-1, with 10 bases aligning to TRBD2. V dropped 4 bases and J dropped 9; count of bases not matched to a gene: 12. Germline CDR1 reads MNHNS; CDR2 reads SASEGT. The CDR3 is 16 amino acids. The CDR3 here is CASSVRLAGGWVEQFF. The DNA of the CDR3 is TGTGCCAGCAGTGTCCGACTAGCGGGTGGATGGGTTGAGCAGTTCTTC.

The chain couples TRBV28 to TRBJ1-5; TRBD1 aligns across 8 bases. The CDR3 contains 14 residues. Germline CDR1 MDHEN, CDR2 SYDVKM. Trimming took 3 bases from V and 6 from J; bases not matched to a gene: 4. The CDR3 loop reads CASSFGQGSQPQHF. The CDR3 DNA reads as TGTGCCAGCAGTTTCGGACAGGGTAGTCAGCCCCAGCATTTT.

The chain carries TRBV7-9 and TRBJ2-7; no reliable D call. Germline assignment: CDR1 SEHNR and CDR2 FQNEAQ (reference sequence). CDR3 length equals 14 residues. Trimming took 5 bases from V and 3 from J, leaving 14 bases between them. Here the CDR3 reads CASSPGRSSYEQYF. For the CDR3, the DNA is TGTGCCAGCAGCCCGGGTAGGAGCAGCTACGAGCAGTACTTC.

The CDR3 DNA sequence: TGTGCCAGCAGTAGACAGAACAATGAGCAGTTCTTC. Protein sequence: CASSRQNNEQFF. The chain joins TRBV6-6 to TRBJ2-1, with TRBD1 as a possible D gene (5 bases). Germline V CDR1 and CDR2: MNHNY, SVGAGI (reference sequence). This CDR3 has 12 amino acids. The ends were cut back, 5 bases at V and 5 bases at J, with 7 bases in the middle.

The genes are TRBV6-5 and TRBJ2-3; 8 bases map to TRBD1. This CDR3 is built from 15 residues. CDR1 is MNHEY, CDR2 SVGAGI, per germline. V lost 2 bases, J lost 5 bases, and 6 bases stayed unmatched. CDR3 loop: CASSYRDRTRDTQYF. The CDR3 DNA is TGTGCCAGCAGTTACCGGGACAGGACCAGAGATACGCAGTATTTT.

DNA for the CDR3: TGTGCCAGCAGTTACCGTATTGGGGGGTGGACAGATACGCAGTATTTT. It encodes CASSYRIGGWTDTQYF. The chain joins TRBV6-5 to TRBJ2-3, with TRBD2 as a possible D gene (6 bases). Trimming shortened V by 2 bases and J by 3 bases, and 15 bases separated the two germline ends. Germline lookup yields CDR1 MNHEY and CDR2 SVGAGI. The CDR3 has 16 amino acids.

In DNA form, the CDR3 reads TGTGCCAGCAGCCGTGGACAGACCTACGAGCAGTACTTC. Its translation: CASSRGQTYEQYF. This chain joins TRBV4-2 and TRBJ2-7; maybe TRBD1 (6 bases). This CDR3 comprises 13 residues. CDR1 and CDR2 (germline): LGHNA, YNFKEQ. The V gene lost 4 bases and the J gene lost 2 bases, with 9 bases spanning the gap.

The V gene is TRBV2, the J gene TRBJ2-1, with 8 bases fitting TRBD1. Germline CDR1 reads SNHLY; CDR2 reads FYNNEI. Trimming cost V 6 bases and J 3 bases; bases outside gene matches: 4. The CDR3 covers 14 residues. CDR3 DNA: TGTGCCAGCAGCAGGGGGCCCATCTACAATGAGCAGTTCTTC. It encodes CASSRGPIYNEQFF.

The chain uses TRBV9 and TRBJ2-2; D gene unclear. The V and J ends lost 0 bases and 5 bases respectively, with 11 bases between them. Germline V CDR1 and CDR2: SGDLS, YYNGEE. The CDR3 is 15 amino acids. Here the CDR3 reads CASSVGRHSTGELFF. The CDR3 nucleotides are TGTGCCAGCAGCGTAGGCAGGCATAGTACCGGGGAGCTGTTTTTT.